These 31 T cell receptor beta chains were all obtained from the same sample, sequenced in a study of post-analysis software for immune sequencing data (dated by TCRdb to the mid-2010s). The research as a whole found: Four to six TRBV segments, including TRBV5-6, TRBV5-1 and TRBV20-1, were significantly more frequent in patients than controls.

The library was produced with PCR. The run used an Illumina HiSeq 2500. To reduce PCR and sequencing biases, unique molecular identifiers were built into the TCR beta cDNA libraries. TCRdb reanalyzed the raw reads on its own, using fastp at Q25 for trimming and MiXCR for clone calling, and kept in-frame beta chains. Rows are combined by CDR3 protein, so each entry shows the most common genes and DNA. The sample includes roughly 180,000 distinct CDR3 sequences, with about 30% observed a single time. About 1.6% of the sample comes from the top ten. The antigens these receptors bind are not known. Sequences were obtained from blood. These receptors were taken from a girl between 10 and 17 years old with multiple sclerosis.

The chain uses TRBV5-1 and TRBJ2-1, with a weak D call TRBD2 (6 bases). The V gene lost 4 bases and the J gene lost 9 bases, with 17 bases spanning the gap. Germline CDR1 and CDR2: SGHRS and YFSETQ. The CDR3 length is 14 residues. The CDR3 reads CASSRGEFQGEQFF. CDR3 in DNA: TGCGCCAGCAGCCGCGGGGAGTTTCAAGGTGAGCAGTTCTTC.

This clonotype has just a few counts. The V call is TRBV19, the J call TRBJ2-5; 9 bases align to TRBD2. The V segment lost 6 bases and the J segment 4 bases; nucleotides outside the gene matches: 12. Germline CDR1 and CDR2: LNHDA and SQIVND (reference sequence). The CDR3 is 16 amino acids. CDR3 loop: CASSGLAGRVGETQYF. CDR3 nucleotide sequence: TGTGCCAGTAGCGGGCTAGCGGGAAGAGTGGGAGAGACCCAGTACTTC.

This clonotype showed up many times. The chain couples TRBV20-1 to TRBJ1-5; D not resolved. CDR3 length: 15 amino acids. Germline V gives CDR1 DFQATT, CDR2 SNEGSKA (reference sequence). Trimming removed 0 bases at V and 0 bases at J, with 9 bases between. The CDR3 DNA is TGCAGTGCTAGAGAGTTAGGGAATAGCAATCAGCCCCAGCATTTT. Translation gives CSARELGNSNQPQHF.

The V call is TRBV20-1, the J call TRBJ2-3; TRBD2 matches at 8 bases. CDR3 length equals 16 residues. Germline V lookup: CDR1 DFQATT, CDR2 SNEGSKA (reference sequence). The junction had 9 bases not matched to a gene; V was cut back by 2 bases and J by 2 bases. CDR3 protein: CSARSRVAGITDTQYF. DNA for the CDR3: TGCAGTGCTAGATCGAGAGTAGCGGGGATCACAGATACGCAGTATTTT.

This clonotype was recorded many times. An end of the junction differs from the germline gene, which may be a read error. The V and J genes are TRBV20-1 and TRBJ2-7; 7 positions agree with TRBD1. Germline V gene sequence: CDR1 DFQATT, CDR2 SNEGSKA (reference sequence). The CDR3 covers 17 residues. Written as DNA, the CDR3 is TGCAGCGCTACCGACAGGGTCTGGGTGCCCCTAACCTACGAGCAGTACTTC. Translation: CSATDRVWVPLTYEQYF.

The sample holds many counts of this clonotype. The chain combines TRBV20-1 with TRBJ2-1; D uncertain. Germline CDR1 reads DFQATT; CDR2 reads SNEGSKA (reference sequence). Trimming shortened V by 6 bases and J by 4 bases, and 10 bases separated the two germline ends. This CDR3 spans 12 amino acids. The CDR3, as DNA: TGCAGTGCAACCAACGGTTACAATGAGCAGTTCTTC. Protein: CSATNGYNEQFF.

This chain joins TRBV7-2 and TRBJ2-5; D is unclear. The CDR3 covers 13 residues. With 1 base removed from V and 4 bases from J, the gap between germline ends came to 7 bases. From germline, CDR1 is SGHTA and CDR2 FQGNSA. CDR3 in DNA: TGTGCCAGCAGCTTAGTCGTCGGAGAGACCCAGTACTTC. This encodes CASSLVVGETQYF. The full variable domain, rest sourced from reference TRBV7-2 and TRBJ2-5, is GAGVSQSPSNKVTEKGKDVELRCDPISGHTALYWYRQSLGQGLEFLIYFQGNSAPDKSGLPSDRFSAERTGGSVSTLTIQRTQQEDSAVYLCASSLVVGETQYFGPGTRLLVL.

Turning to this clonotype: This could be a read error, since a much larger clone is one nucleotide away. The chain links TRBV6-1 to TRBJ1-5; the D is unclear. Germline assignment: CDR1 MNHNS and CDR2 SASEGT. CDR3 size: 14 residues. CDR3 amino acids: CASIHQDSNRPQHF. DNA of the CDR3: TGTGCCAGCATTCATCAAGATAGCAATCGGCCCCAGCATTTT.

This clonotype has only a few counts. This sequence joins TRBV5-1 and TRBJ1-1; 7 bases are shared with TRBD1. This CDR3 region has 13 residues. Germline V gene sequence: CDR1 SGHRS, CDR2 YFSETQ. Trimming at V came to 7 bases and at J to 5 bases, leaving 8 bases not matched to a gene. As DNA, the CDR3 is TGCGCCAGCTCTAGACAGGGAGAAACTGAAGCTTTCTTT. Protein sequence: CASSRQGETEAFF.

J is TRBJ1-5 and V is TRBV30, with TRBD1 as a possible D gene (5 bases). Germline V lookup: CDR1 GTSNPN, CDR2 SVGIG (reference sequence). Deletions cut 2 bases from V and 4 bases from J, with 15 bases between. The CDR3 has 15 amino acids. CDR3 protein: CAWSSTWGGNQPQHF. CDR3 coding DNA: TGTGCCTGGAGTTCGACCTGGGGCGGAAATCAGCCCCAGCATTTT.

This clonotype showed up many times. The V call is TRBV10-1, the J call TRBJ2-3; D unresolved. The germline gives CDR1 WNHNN, CDR2 SYGVQD (reference sequence). Trimming shortened V by 3 bases and J by 3 bases, and 7 bases separated the two germline ends. The CDR3 runs 13 residues. In DNA, the CDR3 is TGCGCCAGCAGTGACCCGCGGACAGATACGCAGTATTTT. Its protein is CASSDPRTDTQYF.

The table lists this clonotype with a few counts. The chain links TRBV9 to TRBJ2-2; 13 nucleotides line up with TRBD2. V was pared by 3 bases and J by 5 bases, with 4 bases of the junction left unmatched. The CDR3 totals 16 residues. The V gene's germline CDR1 is SGDLS and CDR2 YYNGEE. CDR3 protein: CASSGKGLAGTGELFF. CDR3 nucleotide sequence: TGTGCCAGCAGCGGAAAGGGACTAGCGGGAACCGGGGAGCTGTTTTTT.

Here the CDR3 reads CAISGTGAYEQYF. The CDR3 DNA follows: TGTGCCATCAGTGGGACAGGGGCCTACGAGCAGTACTTC. The genes are TRBV10-3 and TRBJ2-7, with TRBD1 identical over 9 bases. The ends lost 4 bases at V and 2 bases at J; junction bases unmatched: 0. Per the germline V gene, CDR1 is ENHRY and CDR2 is SYGVKD. This CDR3 has 13 residues.

The rearrangement joins TRBV29-1 to TRBJ2-5; TRBD1 might be the D (6 bases). The better agreement between TRBJ2-7 and the DNA end casts doubt on the J call. The CDR3 sequence is 12 residues long. The germline V gene encodes CDR1 SQVTM and CDR2 ANQGSEA. The CDR3 region has the DNA TGCAGCGTTGTCAGGGGCGGCTACGAGCAGTACTTC. This translates into CSVVRGGYEQYF.

On this clonotype itself: A much larger clone lies a single base off, so this may be a read error. This chain connects TRBV11-2 to TRBJ1-6; D ambiguous. The CDR3 runs 14 residues. With 6 bases removed from V and 8 bases from J, the gap between germline ends came to 14 bases. Germline assignment: CDR1 SGHAT and CDR2 FQNNGV. The CDR3 DNA reads TGTGCCAGCAGGGTGCAGAGTAGGGATTCACCCCTCCACTTT. This translates into CASRVQSRDSPLHF. The full variable domain, in which reference TRBV11-2 and TRBJ1-6 provide the parts outside the CDR3, is EAGVAQSPRYKIIEKRQSVAFWCNPISGHATLYWYQQILGQGPKLLIQFQNNGVVDDSQLPKDRFSAERLKGVDSTLKIQPAKLEDSAVYLCASRVQSRDSPLHFGNGTRLTVT.

V and J are TRBV6-6 and TRBJ2-5; the D gene is possibly TRBD1 (6 bases). The V gene lost 7 bases and the J gene lost 5 bases, with 14 bases spanning the gap. This CDR3 has 13 residues. The germline V gene has CDR1 MNHNY and CDR2 SVGAGI (reference sequence). CDR3 residues: CASKGRGIETQYF. In DNA, the CDR3 is TGTGCCAGCAAAGGCAGGGGCATCGAGACCCAGTACTTC.

This clonotype has ten or more counts. The CDR3 sequence: CASSLASGSADTQYF. The CDR3 coding sequence is TGCGCCAGCAGCTTGGCCAGCGGGAGCGCAGATACGCAGTATTTT. The V call is TRBV5-1, the J call TRBJ2-3, with TRBD2 identical over 8 bases. Germline lookup yields CDR1 SGHRS and CDR2 YFSETQ. Trimming at V came to 0 bases and at J to 4 bases, leaving 4 bases not matched to a gene. The CDR3 sequence is 15 residues long.

The rearrangement uses TRBV12-3 or TRBV12-4 and TRBJ1-5, with no clear D. V was pared by 3 bases and J by 10 bases, with 16 bases between. CDR3 size: 14 residues. The CDR3 reads CASSFVSTKDPQHF. The DNA for the CDR3 is TGTGCCAGCAGTTTTGTTAGCACCAAGGACCCCCAGCATTTT.

This clonotype was seen at least ten times. The J gene is TRBJ2-5, the V gene TRBV5-1, with TRBD2 as a possible D gene (6 bases). Trimming took 0 bases from V and 4 from J, leaving 13 bases between them. This CDR3 is 15 amino acids long. Germline values: CDR1 SGHRS, CDR2 YFSETQ. As DNA, the CDR3 is TGCGCCAGCAGCTTGGCCAACGGGAGAGGAGAGACCCAGTACTTC. As protein: CASSLANGRGETQYF.

This clonotype was found many times. The rearrangement joins TRBV15 to TRBJ2-5; D not certain. Germline CDR1 reads LNHNV; CDR2 reads YYDKDF (reference sequence). V was cut by 0 bases and J by 2 bases, with 4 bases left in between. The CDR3 is 13 amino acids. The CDR3 nucleotides are TGTGCCACCAGCAGAGAGCGGCAAGAGACCCAGTACTTC. Its protein product is CATSRERQETQYF.

Many counts were recorded for this clonotype. The chain couples TRBV7-2 to TRBJ1-5; D gene unclear. Trimming took off 1 base at V and 0 bases at J, with 7 bases between the two ends. Per germline, CDR1 SGHTA and CDR2 FQGNSA. The CDR3 contains 15 residues. CDR3 coding DNA: TGTGCCAGCAGCTTAGAAGGATATAGCAATCAGCCCCAGCATTTT. Translating it yields CASSLEGYSNQPQHF.

This clonotype was seen at least ten times. The chain uses TRBV20-1 and TRBJ1-5; 7 nucleotides agree with TRBD1. Germline values: CDR1 DFQATT, CDR2 SNEGSKA (reference sequence). V gave up 6 bases and J gave up 3 bases; unmatched junction bases: 5. CDR3 length equals 13 residues. The CDR3: CSARGQPNQPQHF. The CDR3 region has the DNA TGCAGTGCCAGGGGACAGCCCAATCAGCCCCAGCATTTT.

V and J are TRBV27 and TRBJ2-7; 9 bases agree with TRBD2. The germline gives CDR1 MNHEY, CDR2 SMNVEV (reference sequence). This CDR3 comprises 13 residues. V shed 4 bases, J shed 7 bases, and the junction held 5 bases outside the gene matches. CDR3 in amino acids: CASSWRLAEEQYF. DNA for the CDR3: TGTGCCAGCAGTTGGAGACTAGCGGAAGAGCAGTACTTC.

This clonotype was counted many times. The rearrangement uses TRBV10-3 and TRBJ1-5; D ambiguous. This CDR3 is 13 amino acids long. The V end lost 8 bases, the J end lost 1 base, and 9 bases lay between the germline ends. Per the germline V gene, CDR1 is ENHRY and CDR2 is SYGVKD. CDR3 in amino acids: CAIQSQSNQPQHF. CDR3 nucleotides: TGTGCCATCCAATCGCAGAGCAATCAGCCCCAGCATTTT.

This clonotype was recorded at least ten times. The chain combines TRBV20-1 with TRBJ2-1, with 7 bases identical to TRBD2. Germline V gives CDR1 DFQATT, CDR2 SNEGSKA (reference sequence). Trimming removed 0 bases from V and 4 bases from J; junction bases left unmatched: 6. This CDR3 is built from 15 residues. The DNA of the CDR3 is TGCAGTGCTAGAGATCCAACTAGCGCTTACAATGAGCAGTTCTTC. It is translated as CSARDPTSAYNEQFF.

The chain is built from TRBV6-5 and TRBJ2-3; 7 bases fit TRBD1. This CDR3 region has 15 residues. CDR1 and CDR2 (germline): MNHEY, SVGAGI. J lost 1 base, V lost 4 bases, and 5 bases had no gene match. DNA of the CDR3: TGTGCCAGCAGTTCGAACAGGGGAGGCACAGATACGCAGTATTTT. Its translation is CASSSNRGGTDTQYF.

This clonotype was seen a handful of times. The V gene is TRBV4-2, the J gene TRBJ1-1; D uncertain. V was trimmed by 1 base and J by 4 bases, leaving 10 bases between them. The CDR3 length is 14 residues. Germline V gene data show CDR1 as LGHNA and CDR2 as YNFKEQ. The CDR3 loop reads CASSQGLVGTEAFF. Here the CDR3 DNA reads TGTGCCAGCAGCCAAGGATTAGTAGGCACTGAAGCTTTCTTT.

The chain links TRBV5-6 to TRBJ1-2; D may be TRBD1 (5 bases). The CDR3 contains 13 residues. Germline CDR1 is SGHDT and CDR2 is YYEEEE. The V gene lost 3 bases and the J gene lost 1 base, with 7 bases spanning the gap. CDR3 nucleotide sequence: TGTGCCAGCAGCTGGGACTGTAACTATGGCTACACCTTC. As protein: CASSWDCNYGYTF.

This clonotype occurred a few times. At one end the junction does not follow the germline gene, possibly because of a read error. The CDR3 reads CASSPGDKSRNERYF. The CDR3 coding sequence is TGTGCCAGCAGTCCGGGGGACAAGTCGCGGAACGAGCGGTACTTC. The chain recombines TRBV12-3 or TRBV12-4 with TRBJ2-7, with D possibly being TRBD1 or TRBD2 (6 bases each). The CDR3 runs to 15 residues.

This clonotype was recorded a few times. The chain joins TRBV29-1 to TRBJ1-1; no firm D call. CDR3 size: 14 residues. Trimming removed 5 bases from V and 3 bases from J, with 16 bases in between. Germline lookup yields CDR1 SQVTM and CDR2 ANQGSEA. The CDR3 is CSVHSSWADTEAFF. The CDR3 DNA reads TGCAGCGTTCATTCTTCGTGGGCAGACACTGAAGCTTTCTTT.

There are a few counts of this clonotype. The chain couples TRBV14 to TRBJ1-4; no clear D gene. The length of the CDR3 is 15 residues. With 0 bases removed from V and 8 bases from J, the gap between germline ends came to 13 bases. Germline V CDR1 and CDR2: SGHDN, FVKESK. CDR3 DNA: TGTGCCAGCAGCCAAGAAACGGGGTACGGCGAAAAACTGTTTTTT. Amino acids: CASSQETGYGEKLFF.